This T cell receptor (beta chain) was profiled in a study of T cells after yellow fever vaccination. This clonotype appeared many times. V lost 2 bases and J lost 2, with 11 bases in between. The V gene's germline CDR1 is SGHRS and CDR2 YFSETQ. The CDR3 loop spans 14 amino acids. In TCRdb, the 5' RACE reads were re-called with MiXCR into one record per CDR3 protein. The sample has 75,000 to 100,000 distinct CDR3 sequences; 7.5% to 10% are singletons. The chain has TRBV5-1 and TRBJ2-7, with no clear D. The starting material was CD8+ T cells not binding an NS4B(214-222) dextramer, sorted from PBMCs, obtained approximately 15 days after the first yellow fever vaccination. The TCR originated in a man younger than 35 who received the YFV17D yellow fever vaccine. CDR3 coding DNA: TGCGCCAGCAGCTTTTCTCCATCGGCCTACGAGCAGTACGTC. Translated, it gives CASSFSPSAYEQYV.